This T cell receptor (beta chain) is from a study of blood T cell repertoires in COVID-19. On the study more broadly: Samples of COVID-19 (acute and convalescent) were obtained from the United States, Italy and Spain. PBMCs, B-cell-depleted T cells, or T cells provided the cDNA or gDNA that made up the material.

As originally analysed: Amplification from reference gene primers served as the basis for estimated nucleated cell counts. The data were produced by immunoSEQ multiplex PCR, yet TCRdb's version contains in-frame clones alone and is incomplete. That table furnishes V, J and clone size, whereas the DNA furnished D and trimming. The sample shows approximately 200,000 clones, more than 80% of them seen only once. The CDR3 length is 16 residues. V was pared by 3 bases and J by 1 base, with 3 bases of the junction left unmatched. Germline CDR1 and CDR2: KGHSH and LQKENI. Before being deemed recovered, Cohort 3 donors had two negative PCRs, clearance, or symptom resolution.

Sequences were obtained from PBMCs or T cells enriched from blood (not recorded which). The sequence derives from a man aged 25-40 years who had recovered from COVID-19. The chain has TRBV18 and TRBJ1-5; 10 nucleotides align to TRBD1. The CDR3 region has the DNA TGTGCCAGCTCACCTTTGGACAGGGGGAGCAATCAGCCCCAGCATTTT. It encodes CASSPLDRGSNQPQHF.